This T cell receptor (beta chain) was sequenced for a study of T cell responses to AZD1222 COVID-19 vaccine. Data came from immunoSEQ multiplex PCR; TCRdb stores just in-frame clones and leaves some out. The table lists about 120,000 clones, approximately 93% of them singletons. The sample here was peripheral blood, taken on day 0 of AZD1222 vaccination. This clonotype was obtained from an adult in good health.

This CDR3 reads CASSYSEGNQPQHF. The CDR3 DNA reads TGTGCCAGCAGTTACTCAGAAGGAAATCAGCCCCAGCATTTT. The chain employs TRBV6-5 and TRBJ1-5; D ambiguous. Deletions cut 0 bases from V and 4 bases from J, with 7 bases between. Per the germline V gene, CDR1 is MNHEY and CDR2 is SVGAGI. CDR3 length equals 14 residues.